This TCR beta chain was captured by sequencing in a study of T cell responses to AZD1222 COVID-19 vaccine. This table comes from immunoSEQ multiplex PCR, and its TCRdb copy is limited to in-frame clones, with some not included. The repertoire includes some 110,000 clones, 80% to 90% of them detected once, and around 8.7% sits in the top ten. Remarks on this clone: Other DNA sequences of this sample code for an identical CDR3.

This CDR3 is built from 15 residues. Germline values: CDR1 MNHNS, CDR2 SASEGT. V lost 3 bases, J lost 0 bases, and 6 bases lay in between. The sequencing used peripheral blood, collected on day 0 of AZD1222 vaccination. This TCR was sampled from an adult in good health. The chain links TRBV6-1 to TRBJ2-6, with D tentatively TRBD2 (5 bases). The chain's CDR3 is CASSDGGSGANVLTF. CDR3 DNA: TGTGCCAGCAGTGACGGAGGCTCTGGGGCCAACGTCCTGACTTTC.